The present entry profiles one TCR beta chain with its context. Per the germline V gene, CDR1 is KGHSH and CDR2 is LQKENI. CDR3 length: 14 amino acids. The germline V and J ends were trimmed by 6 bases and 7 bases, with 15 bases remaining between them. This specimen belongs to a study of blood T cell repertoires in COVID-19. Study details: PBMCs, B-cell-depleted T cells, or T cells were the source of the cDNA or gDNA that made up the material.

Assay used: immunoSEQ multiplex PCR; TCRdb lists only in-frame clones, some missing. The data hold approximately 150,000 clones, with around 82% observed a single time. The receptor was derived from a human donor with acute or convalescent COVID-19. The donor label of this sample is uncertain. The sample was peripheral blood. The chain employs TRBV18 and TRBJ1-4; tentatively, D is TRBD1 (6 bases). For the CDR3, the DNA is TGTGCCAGCTCCCTCGAGGGGGATTCTGAAAAACTGTTTTTT. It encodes CASSLEGDSEKLFF.